A selection of T cell receptor beta chains follows, all from one sample in a study of Ad26.COV2.S vaccination and SARS-CoV-2 variants. Profiling relied on immunoSEQ multiplex PCR, and the TCRdb table lists in-frame clones only, not all of them. The data hold nearly 95,000 clones, with roughly 84% observed a single time. This specimen consisted of peripheral blood, obtained after recovery from COVID-19. The receptors here all came from a human donor who had recovered from COVID-19. Each CDR3 is given with its conserved first and last residue. A D gene is named only where the DNA matches it firmly. The listing skips clone size in some rows; elsewhere it reads once, few, many or a size class.

CASSFTTSSLMFHEQYF,TGTGCCAGCAGCTTCACGACTAGCAGCCTCATGTTCCACGAGCAGTACTTC,TRBV7-2,-,TRBJ2-7,TRBD2
CSVGRVGVRETQYF,TGCAGCGTTGGGAGGGTGGGAGTTAGAGAGACCCAGTACTTC,TRBV29-1,-,TRBJ2-5,-
CASSVSPAGDTEAFF,TGTGCCAGCAGTGTCTCCCCCGCAGGTGACACTGAAGCTTTCTTT,TRBV6-4,-,TRBJ1-1,-
CASRVDRGFRDGANVLTF,TGCGCCAGCAGAGTGGACAGGGGGTTCAGAGATGGGGCCAACGTCCTGACTTTC,TRBV5-1,-,TRBJ2-6,TRBD1
CASSINQRDIQYF,TGTGCCAGTAGTATAAACCAGAGAGACATTCAGTACTTC,TRBV19,-,TRBJ2-4,-
CASSVEGVPGRETQYF,TGTGCCAGCAGCGTAGAAGGGGTCCCTGGACGAGAGACCCAGTACTTC,TRBV9,once,TRBJ2-5,-
CASSMWRGIGTHNEQFF,TGTGCCAGTAGTATGTGGCGGGGAATCGGTACGCACAATGAGCAGTTCTTC,TRBV19,-,TRBJ2-1,-
CASSPSYREGEQYF,TGTGCCAGCAGTCCCTCATATAGAGAAGGCGAGCAGTACTTC,TRBV27,-,TRBJ2-7,-
CASSSLRGERWYGYTF,TGTGCCAGCAGTTCTCTGCGTGGGGAGAGGTGGTATGGCTACACCTTC,TRBV6-5,-,TRBJ1-2,-
CASSQGLLGLGGYTF,TGCGCCAGCAGCCAAGGTCTTTTGGGGTTGGGAGGCTACACCTTC,TRBV4-3,once,TRBJ1-2,-
CASAWRGTNTEAFF,TGTGCCAGTGCTTGGAGGGGGACGAACACTGAAGCTTTCTTT,TRBV19,-,TRBJ1-1,-
CASRGEQYF,TGTGCCAGCCGGGGGGAGCAGTACTTC,TRBV21-1,once,TRBJ2-7,-
CASTLSGTNVLTF,TGTGCCAGTACCCTTTCCGGGACCAACGTCCTGACTTTC,TRBV19,-,TRBJ2-6,-
CASSLAQSGSNQPQHF,TGTGCCAGCAGTTTAGCGCAGTCGGGTAGCAATCAGCCCCAGCATTTT,TRBV28,-,TRBJ1-5,-
CASSRDRGGYEQYF,TGTGCCAGCAGCCGTGACAGGGGAGGATACGAGCAGTACTTC,TRBV5-5,-,TRBJ2-7,TRBD1
CASSESGSAPEQYF,TGTGCCAGCAGTGAGTCGGGGTCGGCCCCCGAGCAGTACTTC,TRBV6-4,-,TRBJ2-7,-
CASSARDRLNQETQYF,TGTGCCAGCAGCGCTAGGGACAGACTAAACCAAGAGACCCAGTACTTC,TRBV2,few,TRBJ2-5,TRBD1
CASSITPSLSGASSYEQYF,TGTGCCAGCAGCATTACACCGAGCCTTAGCGGGGCCAGCTCCTACGAGCAGTACTTC,TRBV9,-,TRBJ2-7,TRBD2
CASSYVQREREQYF,TGTGCCAGCAGTTACGTCCAGCGGGAGAGGGAGCAGTACTTC,TRBV6-2/TRBV6-3,-,TRBJ2-7,TRBD2
CASSQEARGYGYTF,TGTGCCAGCAGCCAAGAAGCCAGGGGCTATGGCTACACCTTC,TRBV14,-,TRBJ1-2,-